This is a list of T cell receptor beta chains from one sample in a study of shared clonotypes between healthy human individuals. Data came from immunoSEQ multiplex PCR; TCRdb stores just in-frame clones and leaves some out. The sample lists 2 million to 2.5 million clones; about nine tenths were seen once. Material for sequencing was naive CD4+ T cells from PBMCs. These receptors were collected from a man between 18 and 35 years old in good health. Some clones in this sample may be carry-over from other donors' samples. The CDR3 runs from the conserved cysteine through the conserved F or W. The order of the fields is J gene, V gene, clone size, D gene, CDR3 protein, CDR3 DNA. D genes are given only for firm matches. Some rows have no size entry. The others give once, few or many, or a class for an expanded clone.

J gene: TRBJ1-1; V gene: TRBV7-2; clone size: NA; D gene: NA; CDR3 protein: CASSRREGYTEAFF; CDR3 DNA: TGTGCCAGCAGCCGACGTGAGGGCTACACTGAAGCTTTCTTT
J gene: TRBJ1-2; V gene: TRBV28; clone size: NA; D gene: NA; CDR3 protein: CASSPPDYGYTF; CDR3 DNA: TGTGCCAGCAGTCCCCCGGACTATGGCTACACCTTC
J gene: TRBJ1-2; V gene: TRBV4-1; clone size: NA; D gene: NA; CDR3 protein: CASSQDHNPGRKNYGYTF; CDR3 DNA: TGCGCCAGCAGCCAAGATCACAATCCGGGACGGAAGAACTATGGCTACACCTTC
J gene: TRBJ2-7; V gene: TRBV9; clone size: NA; D gene: NA; CDR3 protein: CASSVDGPGTHEQYF; CDR3 DNA: TGTGCCAGCAGCGTAGACGGGCCGGGAACGCACGAGCAGTACTTC
J gene: TRBJ2-7; V gene: TRBV15; clone size: once; D gene: TRBD2; CDR3 protein: CATSRPQSGRGYEQYF; CDR3 DNA: TGTGCCACCAGCAGACCTCAGAGCGGGAGGGGATACGAGCAGTACTTC
J gene: TRBJ1-4; V gene: TRBV7-9; clone size: NA; D gene: NA; CDR3 protein: CASSPGRYEKLFF; CDR3 DNA: TGTGCCAGCAGCCCCGGTAGATATGAAAAACTGTTTTTT
J gene: TRBJ2-3; V gene: TRBV2; clone size: NA; D gene: TRBD2; CDR3 protein: CATQGVRLSGSPTDTQYF; CDR3 DNA: TGTGCCACCCAAGGGGTCAGACTGAGCGGGAGTCCCACAGATACGCAGTATTTT
J gene: TRBJ2-7; V gene: TRBV6-5; clone size: NA; D gene: NA; CDR3 protein: CASSYSSGPLEQYF; CDR3 DNA: TGTGCCAGCAGTTACTCTAGCGGCCCTCTCGAGCAGTACTTC
J gene: TRBJ2-3; V gene: TRBV27; clone size: NA; D gene: NA; CDR3 protein: CASSTYRVASTDTQYF; CDR3 DNA: TGTGCCAGCAGTACCTACAGGGTTGCTAGCACAGATACGCAGTATTTT
J gene: TRBJ2-7; V gene: TRBV6-1; clone size: NA; D gene: NA; CDR3 protein: CASSEGSGTTYEQYF; CDR3 DNA: TGTGCCAGCAGTGAAGGTTCCGGGACCACCTACGAGCAGTACTTC
J gene: TRBJ2-3; V gene: TRBV19; clone size: once; D gene: NA; CDR3 protein: CASSMVGSSVTDTQYF; CDR3 DNA: TGTGCCAGTAGTATGGTGGGAAGCTCTGTCACAGATACGCAGTATTTT
J gene: TRBJ2-4; V gene: TRBV30; clone size: NA; D gene: NA; CDR3 protein: CAWSVRYIQYF; CDR3 DNA: TGTGCCTGGAGTGTAAGGTACATTCAGTACTTC
J gene: TRBJ1-5; V gene: TRBV6-5; clone size: once; D gene: NA; CDR3 protein: CASSYSEGSGQPQHF; CDR3 DNA: TGTGCCAGCAGTTACTCGGAGGGATCTGGTCAGCCCCAGCATTTT
J gene: TRBJ1-1; V gene: TRBV5-1; clone size: NA; D gene: NA; CDR3 protein: CASGQGRNTEAFF; CDR3 DNA: TGCGCCAGCGGGCAGGGACGGAACACTGAAGCTTTCTTT
J gene: TRBJ1-6; V gene: TRBV6-5; clone size: NA; D gene: NA; CDR3 protein: CASRQRTGTPLHF; CDR3 DNA: TGTGCCAGCAGACAAAGAACCGGCACACCCCTCCACTTT
J gene: TRBJ2-2; V gene: TRBV19; clone size: NA; D gene: TRBD2; CDR3 protein: CASSTAGGSWGELFF; CDR3 DNA: TGTGCCAGTAGTACAGCGGGAGGGTCCTGGGGGGAGCTGTTTTTT
J gene: TRBJ2-7; V gene: TRBV7-9; clone size: NA; D gene: NA; CDR3 protein: CASAPSPGEQYF; CDR3 DNA: TGTGCCAGCGCCCCGAGCCCCGGCGAGCAGTACTTC
J gene: TRBJ2-2; V gene: TRBV9; clone size: NA; D gene: NA; CDR3 protein: CASSVVPGLGTGELFF; CDR3 DNA: TGTGCCAGCAGCGTAGTACCAGGCTTAGGCACCGGGGAGCTGTTTTTT
J gene: TRBJ2-6; V gene: TRBV12-5; clone size: NA; D gene: NA; CDR3 protein: CASAASGANVLTF; CDR3 DNA: TGTGCTAGTGCCGCCTCTGGGGCCAACGTCCTGACTTTC
J gene: TRBJ1-3; V gene: TRBV5-4; clone size: once; D gene: NA; CDR3 protein: CASSLYDSGNTIYF; CDR3 DNA: TGTGCCAGCAGCTTGTACGACTCTGGAAACACCATATATTTT
J gene: TRBJ2-2; V gene: TRBV5-1; clone size: NA; D gene: NA; CDR3 protein: CASRPGTGAGELFF; CDR3 DNA: TGCGCCAGCAGGCCGGGGACGGGCGCCGGGGAGCTGTTTTTT
J gene: TRBJ1-1; V gene: TRBV9; clone size: few; D gene: NA; CDR3 protein: CASSVGVTTEAFF; CDR3 DNA: TGTGCCAGCAGCGTAGGGGTTACCACTGAAGCTTTCTTT
J gene: TRBJ1-2; V gene: TRBV4-1; clone size: few; D gene: TRBD1; CDR3 protein: CASSQLRQGYGYTF; CDR3 DNA: TGCGCCAGCAGCCAATTGAGACAGGGCTATGGCTACACCTTC
J gene: TRBJ2-5; V gene: TRBV28; clone size: NA; D gene: NA; CDR3 protein: CASRVAEETQYF; CDR3 DNA: TGTGCCAGCAGGGTAGCGGAAGAGACCCAGTACTTC
J gene: TRBJ1-4; V gene: TRBV2; clone size: NA; D gene: TRBD1; CDR3 protein: CALSRDREQLFF; CDR3 DNA: TGTGCGCTCTCCCGGGACAGGGAACAACTGTTTTTT
J gene: TRBJ2-1; V gene: TRBV27; clone size: NA; D gene: TRBD2; CDR3 protein: CASSRGPSGAGGYNEQFF; CDR3 DNA: TGTGCCAGCAGCCGAGGACCCAGCGGAGCGGGAGGCTACAATGAGCAGTTCTTC
J gene: TRBJ2-7; V gene: TRBV5-4; clone size: NA; D gene: NA; CDR3 protein: CASSLGQGAGTYEQYF; CDR3 DNA: TGTGCCAGCAGCTTGGGGCAGGGTGCGGGGACCTACGAGCAGTACTTC
J gene: TRBJ2-6; V gene: TRBV5-1; clone size: NA; D gene: NA; CDR3 protein: CASSIRLSSGANVLTF; CDR3 DNA: TGCGCCAGCAGCATTAGGCTGAGCTCTGGGGCCAACGTCCTGACTTTC
J gene: TRBJ2-3; V gene: TRBV27; clone size: NA; D gene: TRBD1; CDR3 protein: CASRKGQGGTDTQYF; CDR3 DNA: TGTGCCAGCAGGAAGGGACAGGGCGGTACAGATACGCAGTATTTT
J gene: TRBJ2-2; V gene: TRBV28; clone size: NA; D gene: NA; CDR3 protein: CASSSPPSLSGELFF; CDR3 DNA: TGTGCCAGCAGTTCCCCCCCGTCCCTCAGCGGGGAGCTGTTTTTT
J gene: TRBJ2-1; V gene: TRBV11-2; clone size: NA; D gene: NA; CDR3 protein: CASSSIGGDNEQFF; CDR3 DNA: TGTGCCAGCAGCTCCATCGGAGGGGACAATGAGCAGTTCTTC
J gene: TRBJ1-3; V gene: TRBV6-5; clone size: few; D gene: TRBD1; CDR3 protein: CASSSRDRGDTIYF; CDR3 DNA: TGTGCCAGCAGTTCCCGGGACAGGGGAGACACCATATATTTT
J gene: TRBJ1-3; V gene: TRBV13; clone size: few; D gene: NA; CDR3 protein: CASSLVGSGNTIYF; CDR3 DNA: TGTGCCAGCAGCTTAGTAGGCTCTGGAAACACCATATATTTT
J gene: TRBJ2-7; V gene: TRBV14; clone size: once; D gene: NA; CDR3 protein: CASSPGFVLPYF; CDR3 DNA: TGTGCCAGCAGCCCTGGGTTCGTTCTCCCTTACTTC